This record concerns one T cell receptor (beta chain) sequence. The data originate from a study of control samples from healthy donors and cancer patients. Libraries were prepared by immunoSEQ multiplex PCR; TCRdb keeps only in-frame clonotypes and omits some of them. Seen here are 85,000 to 100,000 clones, more than 80% observed once, and the top ten hold approximately 7.6%. The clonotype was recovered from a man between 18 and 35 years old in good health. The sequencing input was blood.

CDR3 coding DNA: TGTGCCAGCAGCCAAGATTTCGGGGGGGCAGATACGCAGTATTTT. It codes for CASSQDFGGADTQYF. J is TRBJ2-3 and V is TRBV4-2; TRBD2 matches at 8 bases. The CDR3 consists of 15 residues. The germline gives CDR1 LGHNA, CDR2 YNFKEQ. V dropped 0 bases and J dropped 4; count of bases not matched to a gene: 3.